This record covers a single T cell receptor (beta chain). Per germline, CDR1 SQVTM and CDR2 ANQGSEA. The CDR3 is made up of 14 amino acids. V trimming: 7 bases; J trimming: 7 bases; junction bases outside the gene matches: 11. Time point indicated: blood 4 weeks post-SBRT, at nephrectomy. Treatment: 15 Gy SBRT to primary tumor, nephrectomy 4 weeks later. Nephrectomy followed 15 Gy stereotactic body radiation by 4 weeks. Sequenced by immunoSEQ multiplex PCR; TCRdb stores in-frame clones only, minus some. The data show some 44,000 clones, with around four fifths seen just once and 25% to 30% held by the top ten. The data were obtained in a study of radiation and T cells in renal cell carcinoma.

This TCR was sampled from a woman aged 70 to 79 with renal cell carcinoma. This chain joins TRBV29-1 and TRBJ1-2, with 11 bases identical to TRBD1. The source was blood, collected from a patient whose treatment included radiotherapy and nephrectomy. Written as DNA, the CDR3 is TGCAGCGGGGAACAGGGACAGGGGGTTGGTGGCTACACCTTC. As protein: CSGEQGQGVGGYTF.